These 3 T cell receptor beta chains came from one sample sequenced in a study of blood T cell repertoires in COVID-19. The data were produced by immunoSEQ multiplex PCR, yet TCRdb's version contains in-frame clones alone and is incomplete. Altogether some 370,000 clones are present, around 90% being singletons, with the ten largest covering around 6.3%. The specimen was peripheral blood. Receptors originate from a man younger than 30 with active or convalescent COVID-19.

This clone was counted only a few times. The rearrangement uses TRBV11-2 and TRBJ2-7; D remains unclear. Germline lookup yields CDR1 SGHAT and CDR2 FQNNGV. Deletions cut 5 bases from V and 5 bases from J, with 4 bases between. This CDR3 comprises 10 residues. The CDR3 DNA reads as TGTGCCAGCAGCACAAACGAGCAGTACTTC. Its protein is CASSTNEQYF.

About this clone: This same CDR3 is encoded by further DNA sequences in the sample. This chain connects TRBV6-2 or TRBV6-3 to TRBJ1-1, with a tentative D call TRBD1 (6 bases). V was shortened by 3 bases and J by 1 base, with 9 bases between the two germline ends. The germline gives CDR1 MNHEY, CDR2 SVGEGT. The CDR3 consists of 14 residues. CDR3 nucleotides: TGTGCCAGCAGTTATGGACAGCCGAACACTGAAGCTTTCTTT. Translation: CASSYGQPNTEAFF.

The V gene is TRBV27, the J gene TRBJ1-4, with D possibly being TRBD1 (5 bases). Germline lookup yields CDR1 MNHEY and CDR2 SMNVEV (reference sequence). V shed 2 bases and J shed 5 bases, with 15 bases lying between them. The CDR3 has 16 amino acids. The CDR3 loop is CASSLGFGGANEKLFF. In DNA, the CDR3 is TGTGCCAGCAGTTTAGGGTTCGGTGGGGCCAATGAAAAACTGTTTTTT. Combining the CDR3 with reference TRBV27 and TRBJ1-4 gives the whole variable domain EAQVTQNPRYLITVTGKKLTVTCSQNMNHEYMSWYRQDPGLGLRQIYYSMNVEVTDKGDVPEGYKVSRKEKRNFPLILESPSPNQTSLYFCASSLGFGGANEKLFFGSGTQLSVL.